This record looks at one T cell receptor beta chain sequence and its context. The target antigen is unknown. These data originate in a study of T cell repertoires in cytomegalovirus infection. As for the study in general: Public TCR beta signatures marked donors with CMV infection and the matching HLA. General observations from the study: Ex vivo responses were dominated by HLA-C-restricted CMV-specific TCR beta clonotypes.

The CDR3 runs 13 residues. V lost 7 bases and J 8 bases, leaving 15 bases between the germline ends. The germline CDR1 and CDR2 sequences are MNHNY and SVGAGI (reference sequence). Each CDR3 protein is one row after TCRdb ran MiXCR on the reads. The sample lists about 83,000 distinct CDR3 sequences, 20% to 30% occurring once. Sequencing was performed on CD8+ T cells from cultured PBMCs, taken from culture after CMV antigen stimulation. This clonotype originated in a human donor in good health (CMV status not recorded). Some clones in this sample may be carry-over from other donors' samples. The V call is TRBV6-6, the J call TRBJ2-1; possibly TRBD2 for D (7 bases). The DNA of the CDR3 is TGTGCCAGCACCCAGGGGACTAATGATGAGCAGTTCTTC. Translated, it gives CASTQGTNDEQFF.